This T cell receptor beta chain was captured in a study of HIV-infected patients and healthy controls (dated by TCRdb to 2013 to 2014). About the investigation overall: Whether deep TCR repertoire sequencing of small blood samples from HIV patients could capture immune perturbation and reconstitution was tested in the study. Study-wide findings and limitations: MAIT cell alpha-chain CDR3s were found at high frequency in healthy controls but were severely depleted in HIV+ repertoires. Mean usage differed significantly between HIV-infected patients and controls for eight alpha and eight beta V genes. Slight age and sex profile differences between the study cohorts did not explain the observed diversity differences. Healthy control repertoires showed roughly threefold more distinct CDR3s and higher Shannon diversity than untreated HIV+ repertoires. HIV-associated CDR3s exhibited a significant reduction in frequency during therapy, whereas CMV-associated CDR3s exhibited no significant change, although the majority increased in frequency. Both the Jaccard index and the count of highly shared sequences showed that healthy controls shared more CDR3s between individuals than HIV+ patients did. HIV-infected repertoires showed significantly elevated mean Gini indices relative to controls, which possibly reflects oligoclonality. The study did not determine donor HLA types. The pairing of alpha and beta chains was not determined in the samples. The apparent post-therapy recovery of the Gini index in HIV-infected patients was not reproduced in size-matched repertoire data. Differing numbers of distinct sequences in patients and controls hindered comparison, and size-matching assigned excessive weight to rare events in the HIV-infected data. Only sixteen HIV-infected individuals were processed, which the authors considered a major limit on how widely the findings apply. The use of whole blood limited sequencing depth and precluded separation of the dynamics of distinct T-cell subpopulations.

The germline V gene (reference sequence) gives CDR1 as SGHKS and CDR2 as YYEKEE. The CDR3 holds 12 amino acids from the cysteine to the phenylalanine. The read is trimmed to its CDR3 DNA, 36 bases read in frame from base 1. Trimming takes 5 bases from V and 7 bases from J, and the germline ends sit 12 bases apart. Whole blood was used without cell fractionation, so the repertoire reflected all unsorted peripheral T cells. Ten uninfected healthy donors were sampled as controls, and four of these ten donors were sampled twice approximately three months apart. For RNA extraction, about 2.7 ml of peripheral blood was collected into Tempus tubes. Residual genomic DNA was removed with the TURBO-DNase kit and globin mRNA was depleted with GLOBINclear. Roughly 510 ng RNA was reverse transcribed with SuperScript III using primers against the alpha and beta constant regions. Alpha and beta chain libraries were generated separately via chain-specific third strand synthesis with multiplexing indices. The protocol used a single primer pair to amplify all rearrangements within a chain, which avoided primer bias, and attached molecular barcodes to each cDNA molecule. Purified cDNA was ligated with T4 RNA Ligase 1 onto a 5' RACE adapter bearing a random hexamer and the SP2 sequencing primer site. Second strand synthesis was performed with Phusion polymerase and primed from the SP2 site, and slow temperature ramps were applied to favor optimal annealing. Two random hexamer sequences, both added before amplification and joined together, made up the 12-nucleotide barcode of each molecule. A short first PCR added P5 and P7 adapter elements plus a second index, followed by an approximately 21-cycle amplification PCR with P5s and P7 primers. Libraries received roughly 26 PCR cycles in total, were quantified on a Qubit, sized on a Bioanalyzer, and diluted to roughly 3.6 nM. The normalized libraries were sequenced on an Illumina MiSeq using 2 x 250 paired-end kits. Reverse transcription reactions underwent purification over MinElute columns, with elution into around 10 ul Tris-Cl. A 1:1 ratio of AMPure XP beads was used to clean the adapter ligations after they had run for about 21 hours at 16 degrees C. In the original analysis: Demultiplexed FASTQ files were processed with a modified Decombinator that output V, J, insert and barcode information. Sequences that shared a barcode but differed from the dominant sequence were discarded as errors, and original cDNA molecules were estimated by counting barcodes clustered at Levenshtein distance 3. The R packages ineq, vegan, igraph and RCytoscape were used for downstream analyses, with IMGT nomenclature and CDR3 definitions applied. The authors computed V gene usage over distinct sequences and counted each TCR a single time to avoid skew from clonal expansion. Within a donor, similarity networks joined unique CDR3 amino acid sequences in every case where two of them were separated by a single Levenshtein edit. In the repertoires, a search was made for a compiled set of published HIV-specific CDR3s (approximately 87 alpha, 650 to 750 beta) and CMV-specific CDR3s (approximately 13 alpha, over 250 beta). Random subsampling to size-matched repertoires showed patients' decreased diversity was not caused by their lower sequence numbers. TCRdb took the public reads, trimmed them with fastp at Q25, ran MiXCR for clone calling and kept in-frame beta chains. When rows share a CDR3 protein, they turn into one entry using the most common DNA and genes. The V and J calls and clone size are TCRdb's, not the authors'. Here the sample has some 13,000 distinct CDR3 sequences; 9.9% occur a single time. The ten largest clones capture about 6.4% of the sample.

This clonotype was detected many times. What antigen it recognizes has not been identified. No qualities accompany the bases; no much larger clone lies one base away. The sequenced sample consisted of blood. The receptor was isolated from an adult in good health. The rearranged chain carries TRBV5-5 and TRBJ1-1; the D gene lacks a confident call. The CDR3 region reads CASRILRSEAFF. The nucleotide sequence reads as follows: TGTGCCAGCAGGATTTTACGGAGTGAAGCTTTCTTT.